This T cell receptor beta chain was captured by sequencing in a study of blood T cell repertoires in COVID-19. Study as a whole: The study drew acute and convalescent COVID-19 samples from the United States, Italy and Spain. The analysed material was cDNA or gDNA that came from T cells, B-cell-depleted T cells, or PBMCs.

Clones were read by immunoSEQ multiplex PCR, and TCRdb kept only the in-frame ones, dropping some. The sample consists of under 200,000 clones, around four fifths of them appearing once. In the case of this clone: Germline is not matched at one junction end, which may reflect a read error.

The sample taken for sequencing was peripheral blood. The sequence came from a woman aged 25 to 39 with acute or convalescent COVID-19.

The DNA of the CDR3 is TGTGCTAGCAGCTTAGGAGGTGGCAACGAGCAGTACTTC. It specifies CASSLGGGNEQYF. The chain is built from TRBV7-7 and TRBJ2-7; D might be TRBD2 (5 bases). This CDR3 region has 13 residues. Per germline, CDR1 SSHAT and CDR2 FNYEAQ (reference sequence).